This T cell receptor beta chain comes out of a study of cytomegalovirus exposure and HLA in healthy donors. Study observations and caveats: Excluded were some V segments that proved indistinguishable, including TRBV6-2 and TRBV6-3. Across donors, presence/absence analyses took sequencing depth to be roughly uniform.

The primer mix had 60 Vbeta and 13 Jbeta primers. Measured with immunoSEQ multiplex PCR; TCRdb has only the in-frame clones, and not every one. The data show fewer than 100,000 clones, with around three quarters seen just once and roughly 2% held by the top ten. The V gene end was trimmed by 1 base and the J gene end by 4 bases; junction bases not matched to a gene: 5. Germline V gene sequence: CDR1 SEHNR, CDR2 FQNEAQ (reference sequence). The CDR3 loop spans 16 amino acids. In the case of this clone: The antigen is unknown.

V usage is TRBV7-9 and J usage is TRBJ2-1, with 9 bases aligning to TRBD1. Sequenced: PBMCs. The TCR comes from a man between 40 and 49 years old in good health and CMV-seronegative. The CDR3 region is CASSLDSGTGYNEQFF. In DNA form, the CDR3 reads TGTGCCAGCAGCTTAGACTCCGGGACAGGGTACAATGAGCAGTTCTTC.